This entry features one T cell receptor (beta chain) sequence. This sample is drawn from a study of OX40 agonist ivuxolimab in advanced cancers. Here immunoSEQ multiplex PCR was the method, and the copy in TCRdb shows in-frame clones only, minus some. The sample carries around 97,000 clones, about four fifths recorded once. This sequence originates from an adult with an advanced solid tumor such as melanoma, head and neck, liver or kidney cancer. The sample was CD4+ or CD8+ T cells sorted from blood, taken in a trial of the OX40 agonist ivuxolimab.

The CDR3 here is CASSYSRDRGGYGYTF. Written as DNA, the CDR3 is TGTGCCAGCAGTTACTCGCGGGACAGGGGGGGCTATGGCTACACCTTC. The chain carries TRBV6-5 and TRBJ1-2; 11 nucleotides align to TRBD1. The CDR3 is made up of 16 amino acids. Germline lookup yields CDR1 MNHEY and CDR2 SVGAGI. V shed 0 bases, J shed 4 bases, and the junction held 4 bases outside the gene matches.